This TCR beta chain appears in the sequencing data of a study of blood T cell repertoires in COVID-19. Study information: Sources were T cells, B-cell-depleted T cells, or PBMCs; the material itself was cDNA or gDNA.

Produced via immunoSEQ multiplex PCR; TCRdb's table is partial and in-frame only. The profile shows more than 300,000 clones, 89% of them singletons. Patients at the Seattle site were enrolled during active infection and followed longitudinally. The TCR sequence derives from a woman in her twenties or thirties with COVID-19, enrolled during active disease. The sequenced sample was peripheral blood.

CDR3 nucleotides: TGTGCCAGCAGTTTGCACAGGGTGGCTTTCTTT. Its protein is CASSLHRVAFF. The rearrangement joins TRBV28 to TRBJ1-1, with D perhaps TRBD1 (6 bases). CDR1 and CDR2 from the germline V gene are MDHEN and SYDVKM. V was pared by 3 bases and J by 11 bases, with 10 bases between. The CDR3 length is 11 residues.